This T cell receptor beta chain came from a study of CD8 T cells in Susac syndrome. Notes on the study in general: Regarding the TCR sequencing and HLA analysis, the study admitted that a relatively small number of individuals were involved.

Only one count was recorded for this clonotype. What it binds is unknown. cDNA came from about 0.46 to 1 ug RNA primed by random hexamers. MiXCR was run by TCRdb on the immunoSEQ multiplex PCR reads, yielding one entry per CDR3 protein. Here the sample spans under 350,000 distinct CDR3 sequences, 92% being singletons. The ends were cut back, 0 bases at V and 0 bases at J, with 20 bases in the middle. The germline V gene has CDR1 SGDLS and CDR2 YYNGEE. The CDR3 is 19 amino acids. TEMRA cells were FACS-enriched, while CD8+ and CD4+ T cells were negatively isolated. What was sequenced was CD4+ T cells from PBMCs. The chain couples TRBV9 to TRBJ2-3, with D maybe TRBD2 (6 bases). This clonotype was sampled from a human donor with multiple sclerosis. CDR3 sequence: CASSVAAEGRGTSTDTQYF. The CDR3 bases are TGTGCCAGCAGCGTAGCGGCGGAGGGGCGGGGAACCAGCACAGATACGCAGTATTTT.